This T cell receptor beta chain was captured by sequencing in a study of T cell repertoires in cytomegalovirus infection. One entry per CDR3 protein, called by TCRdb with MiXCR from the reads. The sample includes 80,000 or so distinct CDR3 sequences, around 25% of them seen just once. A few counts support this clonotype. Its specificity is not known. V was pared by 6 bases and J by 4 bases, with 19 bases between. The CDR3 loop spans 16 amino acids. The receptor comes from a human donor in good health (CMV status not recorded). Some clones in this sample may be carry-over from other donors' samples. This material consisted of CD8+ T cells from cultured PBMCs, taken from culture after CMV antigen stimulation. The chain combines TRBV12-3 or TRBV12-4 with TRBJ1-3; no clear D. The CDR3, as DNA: TGTGCCAGCAGACGACATGTTAGGGAAGCCGGAAACACCATATATTTT. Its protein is CASRRHVREAGNTIYF.